This TCR beta chain was identified in a study of regulatory T cells in long-lasting Graves disease. The TCR beta library used iRepertoire HTBI primers with Arm-PCR amplification of CDR3. From the multiplex PCR reads, TCRdb called clonotypes with MiXCR, one entry per CDR3 protein. The sample consists of about 400,000 distinct CDR3 sequences, under 25% of them appearing once. Stated time point: persistent/refractory GD, antithyroid drugs over 5 years with positive TRAb. From RNA extracted from PBMCs, the TCR library was made. The specimen was peripheral blood mononuclear cells (PBMCs), collected when the disease was refractory, from a patient treated with antithyroid drugs. The clonotype comes from a female donor with Graves disease.

In DNA, the CDR3 is TGTGCCAGCAGTTCGGGACTAGCGGGGGCCCATAGCTCCTACAATGAGCAGTTCTTC. Translation: CASSSGLAGAHSSYNEQFF. The chain has TRBV6-2 or TRBV6-3 and TRBJ2-1, with 14 bases lining up with TRBD2. CDR3 length: 19 residues. The germline gives CDR1 MNHEY, CDR2 SVGEGT. J lost 0 bases, V lost 4 bases, and 8 bases had no gene match.